What follows are 21 T cell receptor beta chains derived from one specimen sequenced in a study of blood T cells in healthy people across ages. It was with a sample-barcoded 5' primer and a J-beta primer mix that a second PCR of about 6 to 11 cycles was run. MiXCR, run by TCRdb on the 5' RACE reads, gives a single entry per CDR3 protein. This sample yields some 1.8 million distinct CDR3 sequences, of which about 39% are seen a single time; 20% to 25% belongs to the top ten. Sequences were obtained from blood. These receptors originate from a human donor in good health.

As concerns this clonotype: A read error may be the cause here, since a much bigger clone is one base away. The chain joins TRBV20-1 to TRBJ2-7, with TRBD1 matching over 8 bases. The trim removed 5 bases at V and 2 bases at J, leaving 11 bases unmatched. The CDR3 runs 15 residues. The germline CDR1 and CDR2 sequences are DFQATT and SNEGSKA (reference sequence). CDR3 sequence: CSAAVLGQGPYEQYF. As DNA, the CDR3 is TGCAGTGCTGCTGTCCTCGGACAGGGCCCCTACGAGCAGTACTTC.

Here the CDR3 reads CSVTSGGAEVETQYF. Here the CDR3 DNA reads TGCAGTGTCACTAGCGGGGGGGCCGAGGTAGAGACCCAGTACTTC. The J gene is TRBJ2-5, the V gene TRBV20-1; 13 bases agree with TRBD2. CDR3 length: 15 residues. Germline V lookup: CDR1 DFQATT, CDR2 SNEGSKA (reference sequence). V lost 7 bases and J lost 4; bases outside the gene matches: 9.

This chain connects TRBV6-5 to TRBJ2-7, with TRBD2 identical over 8 bases. Germline CDR1 is MNHEY and CDR2 is SVGAGI. The CDR3 is made up of 16 amino acids. V dropped 7 bases and J dropped 7; count of bases not matched to a gene: 18. The CDR3 spells CASTPAYGGDIREQYF. In DNA, the CDR3 is TGTGCCAGCACACCGGCCTACGGGGGGGATATACGAGAGCAGTACTTC.

The chain links TRBV2 to TRBJ1-1; D gene uncertain. Germline CDR1 SNHLY, CDR2 FYNNEI. This CDR3 has 13 residues. The ends were cut back, 4 bases at V and 1 base at J, with 7 bases in the middle. The CDR3 reads CASSGSRNTEAFF. DNA of the CDR3: TGTGCCAGCAGTGGGAGTAGGAACACTGAAGCTTTCTTT. Supplemented by reference TRBV2 and TRBJ1-1, the full variable domain reads EPEVTQTPSHQVTQMGQEVILRCVPISNHLYFYWYRQILGQKVEFLVSFYNNEISEKSEIFDDQFSVERPDGSNFTLKIRSTKLEDSAMYFCASSGSRNTEAFFGQGTRLTVV.

Only a few counts were recorded for this clonotype. The J gene is TRBJ2-1, the V gene TRBV12-3 or TRBV12-4; TRBD1 agrees at 8 bases. Germline trimming cut 7 bases from V and 4 bases from J; bases unmatched to any gene: 12. CDR3 length: 16 amino acids. CDR3 DNA: TGTGCCAGCACCAAGACAGACAGGGGTACATACAATGAGCAGTTCTTC. Its translation is CASTKTDRGTYNEQFF.

The CDR3 protein is CASRPRTRELFF. CDR3 in DNA: TGTGCCAGCAGACCTCGGACGAGAGAGCTGTTTTTT. This chain uses TRBV6-2 or TRBV6-3 with TRBJ2-2; D unresolved. V lost 6 bases to trimming and J lost 11 bases, with 13 bases between them. The CDR3 covers 12 residues. Germline V gene sequence: CDR1 MNHEY, CDR2 SVGEGT.

This clonotype was counted between two and nine times. The chain has TRBV6-2 or TRBV6-3 and TRBJ2-4; TRBD2 might be the D (6 bases). The CDR3 is 15 residues long. Germline V gives CDR1 MNHEY, CDR2 SVGEGT. V was pared by 3 bases and J by 7 bases, with 16 bases between. CDR3 region: CASSYGRGGGNIQYF. The CDR3, as DNA: TGTGCCAGCAGTTATGGACGTGGGGGAGGTAACATTCAGTACTTC.

Only a few counts were recorded for this clonotype. CDR3 residues: CSAPRAGGIQETQYF. The CDR3 DNA follows: TGCAGTGCCCCTAGGGCGGGGGGAATACAAGAGACCCAGTACTTC. This sequence joins TRBV20-1 and TRBJ2-5, with 8 bases that match TRBD2. Germline assignment: CDR1 DFQATT and CDR2 SNEGSKA (reference sequence). The CDR3 length is 15 residues. V lost 6 bases and J lost 2; bases outside the gene matches: 11.

The chain employs TRBV7-2 and TRBJ2-1, with TRBD2 identical over 9 bases. Per germline, CDR1 SGHTA and CDR2 FQGNSA. CDR3 length: 14 amino acids. With 6 bases clipped from V and 13 bases from J, the junction kept 13 bases outside the gene matches. Written as DNA, the CDR3 is TGTGCCAGCAGTGTTAGCGGGGGAGGAGAGACCCAGTTCTTC. Amino acids: CASSVSGGGETQFF.

This clonotype was detected a few times. The J gene is TRBJ1-5, the V gene TRBV7-2; D gene unclear. This CDR3 is 15 amino acids long. Trimming took 0 bases from V and 1 from J, leaving 7 bases between them. The V gene's germline CDR1 is SGHTA and CDR2 FQGNSA. CDR3 region: CASSLAIHSNQPQHF. The CDR3 nucleotides read TGTGCCAGCAGCTTAGCGATTCACAGCAATCAGCCCCAGCATTTT.

The CDR3: CASSQDTATNEKLFF. The CDR3 region has the DNA TGCGCCAGCAGCCAAGATACAGCAACTAATGAAAAACTGTTTTTT. The genes are TRBV4-3 and TRBJ1-4; the D is unclear. Germline lookup yields CDR1 LGHNA and CDR2 YSLEER. The CDR3 is made up of 15 amino acids. With 0 bases removed from V and 0 bases from J, the gap between germline ends came to 5 bases.

This clonotype was counted between two and nine times. This chain connects TRBV6-2 or TRBV6-3 to TRBJ2-3; 13 nucleotides line up with TRBD2. V trimming: 6 bases; J trimming: 5 bases; junction bases outside the gene matches: 5. This CDR3 region has 15 residues. In germline, CDR1 is MNHEY, CDR2 SVGEGT. Here the CDR3 reads CASSRGLAGLDTQYF. The CDR3 DNA follows: TGTGCCAGCAGCCGGGGACTAGCGGGGCTAGATACGCAGTATTTT.

This clonotype was counted once. The V call is TRBV28, the J call TRBJ2-7, with D possibly matching TRBD1 (5 bases). Trimming cost V 6 bases and J 2 bases, with 14 bases left between them. Germline CDR1 and CDR2: MDHEN and SYDVKM. This CDR3 spans 14 amino acids. The CDR3 DNA is TGTGCCAGCAGGATCCAGGGCCATACCTACGAGCAGTACTTC. It encodes CASRIQGHTYEQYF.

Details on this clonotype: A read error may account for a junction end that differs from germline. CDR3: CASSIRDRSTGTQYF. The DNA for the CDR3 is TGTGCCAGCAGCATCCGGGACAGGTCCACAGGTACGCAGTATTTT. This rearrangement joins TRBV6-6 to TRBJ2-3, with TRBD1 matching 8 bases. Germline lookup yields CDR1 MNHNY and CDR2 SVGAGI (reference sequence). The CDR3 is made up of 15 amino acids.

This clonotype was seen a few times. The gene calls are TRBV7-2 and TRBJ2-3, with 10 nucleotides matching TRBD1. Germline values: CDR1 SGHTA, CDR2 FQGNSA. The CDR3 contains 16 residues. With 5 bases clipped from V and 3 bases from J, the junction kept 8 bases outside the gene matches. The chain's CDR3 is CASSTRTGGWTDTQYF. Written as DNA, the CDR3 is TGTGCCAGCAGCACTCGGACAGGGGGTTGGACAGATACGCAGTATTTT.

In this sample, this clonotype turned up a few times. The rearrangement uses TRBV11-2 and TRBJ2-3, with a possible D match to TRBD2 (7 bases). This CDR3 comprises 16 residues. V shed 5 bases and J shed 2 bases, with 17 bases lying between them. Germline V gene data show CDR1 as SGHAT and CDR2 as FQNNGV. The CDR3 sequence: CASSTRGGEYTDTQYF. CDR3 in DNA: TGTGCCAGCAGCACCAGAGGGGGGGAATACACAGATACGCAGTATTTT.

Only a few counts were recorded for this clonotype. The V gene is TRBV4-2, the J gene TRBJ1-2; weak D call: TRBD1 (6 bases). Germline loops: CDR1 LGHNA, CDR2 YNFKEQ. Deletions cut 7 bases from V and 4 bases from J, with 25 bases between. This CDR3 contains 17 residues. The CDR3 DNA follows: TGTGCCAGCACCCTAGGGGGACTAGTGGGGGAGTCCTATGGCTACACCTTC. Its translation: CASTLGGLVGESYGYTF.

This chain joins TRBV7-8 and TRBJ2-1, with 8 bases fitting TRBD1. Judging by the DNA end, TRBJ2-7 fits better; the J call may be wrong. The germline CDR1 and CDR2 sequences are SGHVS and FQNEAQ. The CDR3 runs to 15 residues. The CDR3: CASSSPDRAYNEQYF. The CDR3 DNA reads as TGTGCCAGCAGTTCCCCGGACAGGGCCTACAATGAGCAGTACTTC.

The chain employs TRBV7-2 and TRBJ1-2; tentatively, D is TRBD1 (6 bases). CDR3 length: 13 amino acids. The germline CDR1 and CDR2 sequences are SGHTA and FQGNSA. V gave up 5 bases and J gave up 8 bases, with 15 bases separating them. CDR3 bases: TGTGCCAGCAGCATACAGGGATTGCAGGGCTACACCTTC. Translated: CASSIQGLQGYTF.

This rearrangement joins TRBV29-1 to TRBJ2-5, with TRBD2 identical over 9 bases. The CDR3 sequence is 16 residues long. Germline values: CDR1 SQVTM, CDR2 ANQGSEA. V shed 3 bases and J 2 bases; nucleotides not matched to a gene: 10. CDR3 protein: CSVEDGSGGYQETQYF. In DNA, the CDR3 is TGCAGCGTTGAGGATGGCAGCGGGGGGTATCAAGAGACCCAGTACTTC.

The chain uses TRBV20-1 and TRBJ2-7, with D tentatively TRBD1 (6 bases). CDR1 DFQATT and CDR2 SNEGSKA come from the germline V gene (reference sequence). The CDR3 loop spans 14 amino acids. V gave up 3 bases and J gave up 2 bases, with 14 bases separating them. The CDR3 sequence: CSASRTADTYEQYF. DNA for the CDR3: TGCAGTGCTAGTCGGACAGCTGATACCTACGAGCAGTACTTC.